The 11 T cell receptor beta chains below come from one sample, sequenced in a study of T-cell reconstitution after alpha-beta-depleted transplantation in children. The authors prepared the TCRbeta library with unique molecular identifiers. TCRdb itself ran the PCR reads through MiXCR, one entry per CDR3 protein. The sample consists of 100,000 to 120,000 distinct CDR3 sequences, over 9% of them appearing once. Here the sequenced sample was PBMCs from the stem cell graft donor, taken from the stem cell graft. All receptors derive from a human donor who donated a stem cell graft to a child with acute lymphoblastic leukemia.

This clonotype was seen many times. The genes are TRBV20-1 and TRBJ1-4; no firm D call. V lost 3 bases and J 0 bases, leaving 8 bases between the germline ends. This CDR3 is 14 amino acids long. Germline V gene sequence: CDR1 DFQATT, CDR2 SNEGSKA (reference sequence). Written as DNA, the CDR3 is TGCAGTGCTAGTCCAGCGACAACTAATGAAAAACTGTTTTTT. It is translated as CSASPATTNEKLFF.

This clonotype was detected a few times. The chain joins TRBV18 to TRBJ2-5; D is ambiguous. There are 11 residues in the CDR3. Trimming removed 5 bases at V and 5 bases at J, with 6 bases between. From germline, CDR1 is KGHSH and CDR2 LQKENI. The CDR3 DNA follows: TGTGCCAGCTCAACAAGGGAGACCCAGTACTTC. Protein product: CASSTRETQYF.

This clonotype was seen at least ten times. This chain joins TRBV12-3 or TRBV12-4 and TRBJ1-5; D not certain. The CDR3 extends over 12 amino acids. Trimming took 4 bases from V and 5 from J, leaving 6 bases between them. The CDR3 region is CASSSDDQPQHF. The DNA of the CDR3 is TGTGCCAGCAGTTCCGACGATCAGCCCCAGCATTTT.

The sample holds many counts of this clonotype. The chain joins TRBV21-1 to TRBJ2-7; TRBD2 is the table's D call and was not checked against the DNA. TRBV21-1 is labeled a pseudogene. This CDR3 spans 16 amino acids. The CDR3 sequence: CASSKERRYHTYEQYF. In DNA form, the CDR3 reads TGTGCCAGCAGCAAAGAGAGGAGGTACCATACCTACGAGCAGTACTTC.

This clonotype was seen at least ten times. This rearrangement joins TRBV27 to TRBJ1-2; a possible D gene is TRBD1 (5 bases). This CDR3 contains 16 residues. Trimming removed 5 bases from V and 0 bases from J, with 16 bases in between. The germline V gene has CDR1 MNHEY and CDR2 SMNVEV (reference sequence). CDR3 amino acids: CASSRGGGRANYGYTF. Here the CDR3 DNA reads TGTGCCAGCAGTCGGGGGGGAGGCAGGGCTAACTATGGCTACACCTTC.

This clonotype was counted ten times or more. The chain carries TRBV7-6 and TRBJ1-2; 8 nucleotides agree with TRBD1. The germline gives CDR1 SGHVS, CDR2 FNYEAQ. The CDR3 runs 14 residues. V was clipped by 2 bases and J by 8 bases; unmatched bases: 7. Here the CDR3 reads CASSLKAGTGGYTF. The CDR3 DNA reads TGTGCCAGCAGCTTAAAGGCCGGGACAGGAGGCTACACCTTC.

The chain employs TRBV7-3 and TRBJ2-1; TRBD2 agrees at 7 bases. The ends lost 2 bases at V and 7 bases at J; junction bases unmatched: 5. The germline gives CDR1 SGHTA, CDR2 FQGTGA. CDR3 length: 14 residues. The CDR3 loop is CASSLGPGGNEQFF. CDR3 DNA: TGTGCCAGCAGCTTAGGCCCGGGGGGTAATGAGCAGTTCTTC.

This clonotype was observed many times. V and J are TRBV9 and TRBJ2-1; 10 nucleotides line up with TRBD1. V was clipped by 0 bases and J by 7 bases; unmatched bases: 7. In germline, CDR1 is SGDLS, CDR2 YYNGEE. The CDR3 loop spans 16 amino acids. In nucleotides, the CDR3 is TGTGCCAGCAGCGTAGCGGGGACAGGGGTAGGGAATGAGCAGTTCTTC. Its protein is CASSVAGTGVGNEQFF.

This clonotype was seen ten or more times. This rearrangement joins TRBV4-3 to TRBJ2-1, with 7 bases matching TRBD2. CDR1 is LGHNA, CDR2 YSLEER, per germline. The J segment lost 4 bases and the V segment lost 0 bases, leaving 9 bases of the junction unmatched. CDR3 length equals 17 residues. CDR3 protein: CASSQEPSGIDYNEQFF. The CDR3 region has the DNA TGCGCCAGCAGCCAAGAACCCAGCGGGATAGATTACAATGAGCAGTTCTTC.

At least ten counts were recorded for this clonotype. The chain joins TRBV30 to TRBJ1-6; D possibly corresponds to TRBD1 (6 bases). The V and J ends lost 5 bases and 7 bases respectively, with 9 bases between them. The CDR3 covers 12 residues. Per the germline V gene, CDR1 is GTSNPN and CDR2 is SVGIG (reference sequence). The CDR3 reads CAWDRMNSPLHF. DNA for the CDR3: TGTGCCTGGGACAGGATGAATTCACCCCTCCACTTT.

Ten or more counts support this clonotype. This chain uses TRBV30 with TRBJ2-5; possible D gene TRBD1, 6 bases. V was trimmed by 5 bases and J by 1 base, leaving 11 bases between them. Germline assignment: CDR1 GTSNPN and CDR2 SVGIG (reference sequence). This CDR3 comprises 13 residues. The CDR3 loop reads CAWSTGIQETQYF. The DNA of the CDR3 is TGTGCCTGGTCGACAGGAATCCAAGAGACCCAGTACTTC.